The T cell receptor (beta chain) described here comes from a study of identical twins. Study-level findings and limits: One should note that invariant MAIT and iNKT cells could partly confound zero-insertion analyses.

A single record per CDR3 protein comes from TCRdb applying MiXCR to the 5' RACE reads. In the table there are around 1.7 million distinct CDR3 sequences, around a third of which are singletons. Trimming cost V 4 bases and J 1 base, with 8 bases left between them. Germline assignment: CDR1 KGHDR and CDR2 SFDVKD. The CDR3 is 14 amino acids. This clonotype has more than one count but fewer than ten. Its antigen is undetermined. V gene TRBV24-1 combines with J gene TRBJ2-3; tentative D call: TRBD1 (5 bases). The origin of this receptor is a newborn girl in good health. What was sequenced was cord blood. As DNA, the CDR3 is TGTGCCACCAGTGACAGGGCGGGCACAGATACGCAGTATTTT. Protein product: CATSDRAGTDTQYF.